This TCR beta chain came from a study of cytomegalovirus exposure and HLA in healthy donors. Overall study results and limits: Within an earlier analysis, most TCR beta V segments proved productive either about 90% or about 30% of the time. Of the V segments, some could not be distinguished, including TRBV6-2 and TRBV6-3, and were excluded. Three chains tied to CMV proved CMV antigen-specific in vitro. When the data were analyzed later, several of the most significant clusters appeared to be linked to common viral pathogens.

CDR1 is LNHDA, CDR2 SQIVND, per germline (reference sequence). The V and J ends lost 4 bases and 3 bases, in that order; junction bases with no gene match: 4. The CDR3 totals 14 residues. This PCR relied on a set of 60 Vbeta primers and 13 Jbeta primers. The assay was immunoSEQ multiplex PCR, and TCRdb's table has in-frame clones only and misses some. The table lists about 120,000 clones, 60% to 85% of them singletons. This clone was seen only once. Its antigen is unknown. Sequenced input: PBMCs. This clonotype was obtained from a female donor in good health and CMV-seronegative. The chain combines TRBV19 with TRBJ2-3, with 7 bases matching TRBD2. The CDR3 DNA is TGTGCCAGTAGTACAGCCGGGAGGACAGATACGCAGTATTTT. It encodes CASSTAGRTDTQYF.